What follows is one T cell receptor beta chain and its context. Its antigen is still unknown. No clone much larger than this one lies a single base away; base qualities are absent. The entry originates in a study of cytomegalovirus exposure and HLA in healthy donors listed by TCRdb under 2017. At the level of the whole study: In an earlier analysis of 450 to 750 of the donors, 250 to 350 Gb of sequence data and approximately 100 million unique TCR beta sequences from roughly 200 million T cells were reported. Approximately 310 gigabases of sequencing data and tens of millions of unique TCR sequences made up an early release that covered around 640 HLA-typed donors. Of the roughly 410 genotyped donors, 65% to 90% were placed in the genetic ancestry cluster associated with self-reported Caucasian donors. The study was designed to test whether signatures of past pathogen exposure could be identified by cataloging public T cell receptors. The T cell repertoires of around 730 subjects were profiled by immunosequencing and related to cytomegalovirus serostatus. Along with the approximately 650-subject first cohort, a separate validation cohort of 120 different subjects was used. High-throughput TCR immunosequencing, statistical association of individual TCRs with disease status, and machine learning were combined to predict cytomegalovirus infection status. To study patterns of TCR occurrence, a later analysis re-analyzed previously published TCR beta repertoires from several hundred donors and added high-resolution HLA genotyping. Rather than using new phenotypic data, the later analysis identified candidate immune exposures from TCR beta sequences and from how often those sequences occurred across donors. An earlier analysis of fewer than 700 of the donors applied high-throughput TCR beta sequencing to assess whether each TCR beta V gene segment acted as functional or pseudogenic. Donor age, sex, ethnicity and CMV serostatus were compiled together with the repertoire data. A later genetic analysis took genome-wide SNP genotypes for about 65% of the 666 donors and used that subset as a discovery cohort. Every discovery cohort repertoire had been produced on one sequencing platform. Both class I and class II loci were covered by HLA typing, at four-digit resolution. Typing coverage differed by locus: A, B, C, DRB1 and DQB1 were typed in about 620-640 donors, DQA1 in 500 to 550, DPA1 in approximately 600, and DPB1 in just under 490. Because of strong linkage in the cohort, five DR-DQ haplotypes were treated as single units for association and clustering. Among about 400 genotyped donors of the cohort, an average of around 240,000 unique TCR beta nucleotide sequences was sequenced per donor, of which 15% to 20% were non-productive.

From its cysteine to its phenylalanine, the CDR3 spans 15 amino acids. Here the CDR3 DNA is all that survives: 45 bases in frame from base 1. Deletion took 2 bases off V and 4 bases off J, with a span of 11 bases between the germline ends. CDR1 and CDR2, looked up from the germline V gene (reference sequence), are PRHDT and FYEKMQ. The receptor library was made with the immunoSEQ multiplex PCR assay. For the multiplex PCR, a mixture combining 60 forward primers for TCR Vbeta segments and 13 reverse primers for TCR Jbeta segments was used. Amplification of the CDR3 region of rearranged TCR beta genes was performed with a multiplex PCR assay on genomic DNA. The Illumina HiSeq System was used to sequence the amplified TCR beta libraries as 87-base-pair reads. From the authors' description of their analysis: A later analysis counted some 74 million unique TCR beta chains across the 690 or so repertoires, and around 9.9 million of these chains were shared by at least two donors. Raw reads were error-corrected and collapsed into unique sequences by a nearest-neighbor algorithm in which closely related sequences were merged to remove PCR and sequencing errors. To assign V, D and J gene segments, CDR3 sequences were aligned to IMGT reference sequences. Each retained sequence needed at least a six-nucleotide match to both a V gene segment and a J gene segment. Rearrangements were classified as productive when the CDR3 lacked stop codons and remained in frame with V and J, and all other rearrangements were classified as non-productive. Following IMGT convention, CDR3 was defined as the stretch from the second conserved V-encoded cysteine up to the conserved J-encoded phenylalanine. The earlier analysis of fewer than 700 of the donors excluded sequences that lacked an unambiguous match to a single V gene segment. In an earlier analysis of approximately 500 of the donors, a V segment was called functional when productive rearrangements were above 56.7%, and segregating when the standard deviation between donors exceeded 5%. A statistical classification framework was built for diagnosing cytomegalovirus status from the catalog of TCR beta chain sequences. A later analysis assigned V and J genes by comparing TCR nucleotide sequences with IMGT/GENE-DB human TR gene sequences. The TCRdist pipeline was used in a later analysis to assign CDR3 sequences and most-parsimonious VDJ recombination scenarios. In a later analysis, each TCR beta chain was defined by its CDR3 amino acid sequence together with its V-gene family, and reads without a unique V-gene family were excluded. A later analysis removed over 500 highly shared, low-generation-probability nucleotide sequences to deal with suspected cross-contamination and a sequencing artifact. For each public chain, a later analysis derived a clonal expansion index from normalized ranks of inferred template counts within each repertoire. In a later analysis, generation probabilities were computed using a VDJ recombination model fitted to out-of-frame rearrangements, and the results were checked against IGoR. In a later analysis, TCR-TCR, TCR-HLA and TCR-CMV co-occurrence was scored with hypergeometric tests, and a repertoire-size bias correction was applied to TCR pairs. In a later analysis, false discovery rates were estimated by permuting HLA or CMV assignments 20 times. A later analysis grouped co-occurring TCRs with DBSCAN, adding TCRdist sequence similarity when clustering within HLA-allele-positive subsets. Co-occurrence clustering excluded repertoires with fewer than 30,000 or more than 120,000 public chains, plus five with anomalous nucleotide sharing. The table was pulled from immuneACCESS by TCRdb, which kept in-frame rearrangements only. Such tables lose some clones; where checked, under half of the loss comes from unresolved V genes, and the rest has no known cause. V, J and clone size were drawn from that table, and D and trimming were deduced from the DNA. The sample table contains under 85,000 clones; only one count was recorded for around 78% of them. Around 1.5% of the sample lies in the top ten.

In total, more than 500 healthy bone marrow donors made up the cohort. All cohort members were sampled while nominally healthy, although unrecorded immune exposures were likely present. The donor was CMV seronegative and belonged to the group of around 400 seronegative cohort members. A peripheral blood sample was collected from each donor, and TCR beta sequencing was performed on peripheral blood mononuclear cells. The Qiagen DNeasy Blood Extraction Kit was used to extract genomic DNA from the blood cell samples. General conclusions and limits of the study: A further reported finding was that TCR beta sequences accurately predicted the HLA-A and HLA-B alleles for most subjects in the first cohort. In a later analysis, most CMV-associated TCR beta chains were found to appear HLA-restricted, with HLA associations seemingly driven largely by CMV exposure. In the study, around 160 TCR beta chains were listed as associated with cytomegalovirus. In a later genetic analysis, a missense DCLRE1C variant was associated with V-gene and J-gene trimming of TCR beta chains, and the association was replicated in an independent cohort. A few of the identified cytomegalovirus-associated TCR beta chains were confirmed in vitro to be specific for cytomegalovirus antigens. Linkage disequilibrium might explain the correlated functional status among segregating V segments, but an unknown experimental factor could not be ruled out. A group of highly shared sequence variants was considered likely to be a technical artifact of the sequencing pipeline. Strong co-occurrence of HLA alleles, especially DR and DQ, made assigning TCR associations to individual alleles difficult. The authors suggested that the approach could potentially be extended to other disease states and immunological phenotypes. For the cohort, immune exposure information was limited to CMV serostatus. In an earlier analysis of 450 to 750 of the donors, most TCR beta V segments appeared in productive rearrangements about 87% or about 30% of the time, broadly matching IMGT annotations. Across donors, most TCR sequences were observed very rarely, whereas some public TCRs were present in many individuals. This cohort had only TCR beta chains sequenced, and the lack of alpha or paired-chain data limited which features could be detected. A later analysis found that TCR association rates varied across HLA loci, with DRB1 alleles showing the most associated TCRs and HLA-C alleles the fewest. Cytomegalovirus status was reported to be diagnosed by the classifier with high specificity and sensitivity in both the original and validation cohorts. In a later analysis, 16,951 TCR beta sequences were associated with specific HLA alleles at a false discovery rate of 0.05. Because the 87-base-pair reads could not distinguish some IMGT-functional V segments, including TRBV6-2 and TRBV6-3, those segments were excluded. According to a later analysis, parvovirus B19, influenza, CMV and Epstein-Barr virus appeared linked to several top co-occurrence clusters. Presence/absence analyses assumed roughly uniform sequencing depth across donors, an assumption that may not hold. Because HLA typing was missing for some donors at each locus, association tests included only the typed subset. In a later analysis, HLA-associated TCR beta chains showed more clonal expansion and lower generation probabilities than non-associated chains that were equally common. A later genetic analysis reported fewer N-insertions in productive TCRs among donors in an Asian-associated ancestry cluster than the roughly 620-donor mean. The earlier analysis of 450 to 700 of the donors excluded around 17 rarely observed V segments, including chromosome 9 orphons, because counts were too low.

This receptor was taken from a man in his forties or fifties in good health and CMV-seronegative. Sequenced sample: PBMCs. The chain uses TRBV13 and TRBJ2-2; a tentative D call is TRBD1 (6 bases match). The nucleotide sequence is TGTGCCAGCAGCTTACAGGGGTTGGGCACCGGGGAGCTGTTTTTT. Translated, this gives CASSLQGLGTGELFF. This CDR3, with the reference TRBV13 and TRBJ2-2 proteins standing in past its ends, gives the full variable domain AAGVIQSPRHLIKEKRETATLKCYPIPRHDTVYWYQQGPGQDPQFLISFYEKMQSDKGSIPDRFSAQQFSDYHSELNMSSLELGDSALYFCASSLQGLGTGELFFGEGSRLTVL.